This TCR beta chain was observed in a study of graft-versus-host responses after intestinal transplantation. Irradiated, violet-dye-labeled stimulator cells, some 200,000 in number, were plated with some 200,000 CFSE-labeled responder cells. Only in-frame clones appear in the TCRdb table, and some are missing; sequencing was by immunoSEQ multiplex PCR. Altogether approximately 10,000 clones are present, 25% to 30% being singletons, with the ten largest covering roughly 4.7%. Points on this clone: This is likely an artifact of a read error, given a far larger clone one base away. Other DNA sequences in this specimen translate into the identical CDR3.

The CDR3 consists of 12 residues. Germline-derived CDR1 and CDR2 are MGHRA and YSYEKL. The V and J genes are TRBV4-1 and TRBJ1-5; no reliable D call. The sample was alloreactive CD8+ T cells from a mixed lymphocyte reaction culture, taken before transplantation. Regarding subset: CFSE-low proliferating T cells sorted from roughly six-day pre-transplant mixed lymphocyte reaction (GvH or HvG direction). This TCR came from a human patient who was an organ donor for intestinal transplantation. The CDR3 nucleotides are TGCGCCAGCAGCCAAGGGAATCAGCCTCAGCATTTT. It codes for CASSQGNQPQHF.